This T cell receptor (beta chain) was observed in a study of T cell changes during pregnancy in multiple sclerosis. Here immunoSEQ multiplex PCR was the method, and the copy in TCRdb shows in-frame clones only, minus some. The profile covers 70,000 to 80,000 clones, with around 85% appearing a single time and 3.3% taken by the ten largest. V lost 0 bases, J lost 5 bases, and 8 bases lay in between. Germline V gene sequence: CDR1 SGHRS, CDR2 YFSETQ. This CDR3 has 13 residues. This TCR derives from a female donor with multiple sclerosis, enrolled in a pregnancy study. The sequenced sample was peripheral blood, obtained before pregnancy. The V gene is TRBV5-1, the J gene TRBJ1-1, with TRBD1 as a possible D gene (6 bases). The DNA of the CDR3 is TGCGCCAGCAGCTTGGGGGGGCTAACTGAAGCTTTCTTT. As protein: CASSLGGLTEAFF. Full variable domain (rest looked up from reference TRBV5-1 and TRBJ1-1): KAGVTQTPRYLIKTRGQQVTLSCSPISGHRSVSWYQQTPGQGLQFLFEYFSETQRNKGNFPGRFSGRQFSNSRSEMNVSTLELGDSALYLCASSLGGLTEAFFGQGTRLTVV.